The rows below give T cell receptor beta chains drawn from one sample of a study of CD8 T cells in ankylosing spondylitis. MiXCR, applied by TCRdb to the 5' RACE reads, yields one record per CDR3 protein. Of about 340,000 distinct CDR3 sequences listed, approximately 20% are singletons. Sequenced input: blood, either unsorted or a sorted T cell fraction (not recorded which). These receptors originate from a male donor with ankylosing spondylitis or in good health (not recorded which). CDR3s leave out the opening cysteine and the closing phenylalanine or tryptophan. The order of the fields is V gene, J gene, clone size, CDR3 protein. A clone size is listed for some rows: how often the clone was seen (once, few, many), or a class if it is expanded.

V: TRBV19; J: TRBJ2-7; size: NA; CDR3: ASSTEGTYEQY
V: TRBV7-9; J: TRBJ1-1; size: few; CDR3: ASSDTRAMNTEAF
V: TRBV12-3/TRBV12-4; J: TRBJ2-3; size: few; CDR3: ASSLYTGRTDTQY
V: TRBV5-6; J: TRBJ1-5; size: NA; CDR3: ASSRTVSGAYQPQH
V: TRBV12-3/TRBV12-4; J: TRBJ1-2; size: few; CDR3: ASSFRLKVNYGYT
V: TRBV20-1; J: TRBJ2-7; size: few; CDR3: SARDLRGPLGEQY
V: TRBV7-9; J: TRBJ2-1; size: NA; CDR3: ASRKTGARNEQF
V: TRBV2; J: TRBJ2-7; size: few; CDR3: ASVFWELDEQY
V: TRBV20-1; J: TRBJ2-5; size: few; CDR3: SADAGGTQETQY
V: TRBV5-1; J: TRBJ1-1; size: few; CDR3: ASSSAGGLNTEAF
V: TRBV4-1; J: TRBJ1-1; size: NA; CDR3: ASSHPLKTEANTEAF
V: TRBV18; J: TRBJ2-3; size: NA; CDR3: ASSPPGTGVDTQY
V: TRBV10-3; J: TRBJ1-5; size: few; CDR3: AIRAEGNQPQH
V: TRBV3-1; J: TRBJ1-3; size: few; CDR3: ASSQDMAYGSGNTIY
V: TRBV9; J: TRBJ2-7; size: NA; CDR3: ASSVGSGGEYEQY
V: TRBV12-3/TRBV12-4; J: TRBJ2-7; size: many; CDR3: ASSPAIAYEQY
V: TRBV7-9; J: TRBJ2-3; size: NA; CDR3: ASSRLAGWADTQY
V: TRBV12-3/TRBV12-4; J: TRBJ2-2; size: many; CDR3: ASIRDDTGELF
V: TRBV14; J: TRBJ2-1; size: NA; CDR3: ASSPLDRDDEQF
V: TRBV4-2; J: TRBJ2-2; size: NA; CDR3: ASSQDLSGVITGELF
V: TRBV3-1; J: TRBJ2-7; size: NA; CDR3: ASSRLRFQGEAGYEQY
V: TRBV4-1; J: TRBJ2-2; size: NA; CDR3: ASSQVQGGELF
V: TRBV12-3/TRBV12-4; J: TRBJ2-7; size: many; CDR3: ASSSSRYEQY
V: TRBV7-8; J: TRBJ1-1; size: NA; CDR3: ASSRRLEPNTEAF
V: TRBV7-2; J: TRBJ2-3; size: NA; CDR3: ASSYGGAGTDTQY
V: TRBV18; J: TRBJ2-1; size: NA; CDR3: ASSRQWTEDEQF
V: TRBV6-5; J: TRBJ2-3; size: NA; CDR3: ASSYGLDRIPDTQY
V: TRBV7-8; J: TRBJ2-3; size: NA; CDR3: ASSLDSAGGAGDTQY
V: TRBV10-3; J: TRBJ1-1; size: few; CDR3: AISGTVSQVNTEAF
V: TRBV20-1; J: TRBJ1-1; size: NA; CDR3: SARDGGRTEAF
V: TRBV29-1; J: TRBJ2-7; size: few; CDR3: SVGRQGKYEQY
V: TRBV12-3/TRBV12-4; J: TRBJ1-4; size: NA; CDR3: ASSFVGENEKLF
V: TRBV6-5; J: TRBJ2-7; size: NA; CDR3: ASSYSASSWDEQY
V: TRBV3-1; J: TRBJ2-5; size: few; CDR3: ASSQGASGPQETQY
V: TRBV29-1; J: TRBJ2-1; size: NA; CDR3: SVAGFQGNEQF
V: TRBV20-1; J: TRBJ2-7; size: few; CDR3: SARSSSLSSYEQY
V: TRBV15; J: TRBJ2-1; size: NA; CDR3: ATSRDLAGPNEQF
V: TRBV12-3/TRBV12-4; J: TRBJ2-7; size: NA; CDR3: ASSLQANSYEQY
V: TRBV6-5; J: TRBJ2-5; size: few; CDR3: ASSHTLAGVSQETQY
V: TRBV27; J: TRBJ2-7; size: NA; CDR3: ASSWGQGTSYEQY
V: TRBV7-3; J: TRBJ2-2; size: NA; CDR3: ASSLSELILAGESYTGELF
V: TRBV20-1; J: TRBJ2-5; size: NA; CDR3: SAGPTETQY